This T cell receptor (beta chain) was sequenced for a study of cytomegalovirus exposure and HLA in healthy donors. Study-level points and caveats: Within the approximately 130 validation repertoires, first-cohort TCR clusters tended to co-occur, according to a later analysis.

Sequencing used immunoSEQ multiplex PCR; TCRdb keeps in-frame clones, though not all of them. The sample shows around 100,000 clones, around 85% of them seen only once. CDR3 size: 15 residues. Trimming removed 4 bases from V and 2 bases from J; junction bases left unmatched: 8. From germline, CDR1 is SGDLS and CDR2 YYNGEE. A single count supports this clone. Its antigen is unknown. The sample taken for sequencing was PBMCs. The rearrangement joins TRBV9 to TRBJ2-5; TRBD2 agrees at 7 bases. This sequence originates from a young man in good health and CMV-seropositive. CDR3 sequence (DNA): TGTGCCAGCAGCCGGGGGGAGCGGGAACAAGAGACCCAGTACTTC. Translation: CASSRGEREQETQYF.